The rows below give T cell receptor beta chains drawn from one sample of a study of control samples from healthy donors and cancer patients. TCRdb keeps only in-frame clones here, not all; method: immunoSEQ multiplex PCR. The sample shows 90,000 or so clones, around 86% of them seen only once. The specimen sequenced was blood. The origin of the receptors is a woman aged 45-65 years in good health. CDR3s include the opening cysteine and the closing phenylalanine or tryptophan. Fields, in order: J gene, D gene, clone size, V gene, CDR3 DNA, CDR3 protein. D genes are given only for firm matches. Rows may omit the clone size; those that give it use once, few, many or a size class.

>TRBJ2-7|NA|NA|TRBV28
TGTGCCAGCAGTTCAGCCTACGAGCAGTACTTC
CASSSAYEQYF
>TRBJ2-2|NA|NA|TRBV5-1
TGCGCCAGCAGCTTGGGGGGTAACACCGGGGAGCTGTTTTTT
CASSLGGNTGELFF
>TRBJ2-5|TRBD1|NA|TRBV7-9
TGTGCCAGCAGCAAAGGACAGGGAGAGACCCAGTACTTC
CASSKGQGETQYF
>TRBJ2-7|NA|NA|TRBV4-2
TGTGCCAGCAGCCAAGATGACTCGGGCAGGTACGAGCAGTACTTC
CASSQDDSGRYEQYF
>TRBJ2-1|NA|NA|TRBV4-3
TGCGCCAGCAGCCAAGATTACGGGACACTTCTAAATGAGCAGTTCTTC
CASSQDYGTLLNEQFF
>TRBJ2-5|TRBD1|few|TRBV29-1
TGCAGCGTTGTATCGTGGGACAGGGGAGAGACCCAGTACTTC
CSVVSWDRGETQYF
>TRBJ1-1|NA|NA|TRBV4-3
TGCGCCAGCAGCCAAGACCTTACGACTGCAGGGCTGAACACTGAAGCTTTCTTT
CASSQDLTTAGLNTEAFF
>TRBJ1-2|NA|NA|TRBV28
TGTGCCAGCAGTTCTCCCCTTTCCCGGGCGGGCGGCTACACCTTC
CASSSPLSRAGGYTF
>TRBJ1-1|NA|NA|TRBV14
TGTGCCAGCAGCCGACTTACAGGGCAGGTATCTGAAGCTTTCTTT
CASSRLTGQVSEAFF
>TRBJ2-2|NA|NA|TRBV7-3
TGTGCCAGCAGCCTCCGTTCGAGTGGTACCGGGGAGCTGTTTTTT
CASSLRSSGTGELFF
>TRBJ1-1|NA|NA|TRBV19
TGTGCCAGTAGTACCCCCCCAGGGAGGGGAACTGAAGCTTTCTTT
CASSTPPGRGTEAFF
>TRBJ2-3|TRBD2|NA|TRBV29-1
TGCAGCGTAGCTACTAGCGGTGGGAGGCCCGATACGCAGTATTTT
CSVATSGGRPDTQYF
>TRBJ2-1|NA|NA|TRBV11-3
TGTGCCAGCAGCCCCCCGGGGTATGATGAGCAGTTCTTC
CASSPPGYDEQFF
>TRBJ1-6|NA|NA|TRBV7-2
TGTGCCAGCAGCTTGAGGGGCGACTCACCCCTCCACTTT
CASSLRGDSPLHF
>TRBJ2-3|NA|NA|TRBV7-2
TGTGCCAGCTGCCCTAGCGTCGGAGATACGCAGTATTTT
CASCPSVGDTQYF
>TRBJ1-1|TRBD1|NA|TRBV7-2
TGTGCCAGCAGCTTTGGACAGGTGAACACTGAAGCTTTCTTT
CASSFGQVNTEAFF
>TRBJ2-2|TRBD2|NA|TRBV11-2
TGTGCCAGCAGCTTATATAGCGGGAGGGCCAAGGGGGAGCTGTTTTTT
CASSLYSGRAKGELFF
>TRBJ2-7|TRBD2|NA|TRBV18
TGTGCCAGCTCACCGAGCCTAGCGGGAGCTCGAAAGCAGTACTTC
CASSPSLAGARKQYF
>TRBJ1-5|NA|once|TRBV9
TGTGCCAGCAGCCCCGGGGTCCCAGGGCCCCAGCATTTT
CASSPGVPGPQHF
>TRBJ1-1|NA|NA|TRBV5-4
TGTGCCAGCAGCGACGGCAGCAACACTGAAGCTTTCTTT
CASSDGSNTEAFF
>TRBJ1-3|NA|NA|TRBV6-1
TGTGCCAGCAGTGACAGGGGCCGGGGAAACACCATATATTTT
CASSDRGRGNTIYF
>TRBJ1-6|NA|NA|TRBV7-9
TGTGCCACCCGGGACTCCTATAATTCACCCCTCCACTTT
CATRDSYNSPLHF
>TRBJ2-1|TRBD1|NA|TRBV18
TGTGCCAGCTCACACAGACAGGGGAGCTCCTACAATGAGCAGTTCTTC
CASSHRQGSSYNEQFF
>TRBJ2-1|NA|NA|TRBV4-3
TGCGCCAGCAGCCAATGGACTCCTTCCTACAATGAGCAGTTCTTC
CASSQWTPSYNEQFF
>TRBJ1-2|NA|NA|TRBV5-4
TGTGCCAGCAGCTTGTTTTCAGCTAACTATGGCTACACCTTC
CASSLFSANYGYTF
>TRBJ1-5|NA|once|TRBV7-8
TGTGCCAGCAGTGCCCATTGGGTCTATAGCAATCAGCCCCAGCATTTT
CASSAHWVYSNQPQHF
>TRBJ2-1|TRBD1|NA|TRBV4-3
TGCGCCAGCAGCCAAGGCACGGTACAGGGGGCCTACAATGAGCAGTTCTTC
CASSQGTVQGAYNEQFF
>TRBJ2-5|TRBD2|NA|TRBV11-2
TGTGCCAGCAGCCCCCCGGGACTAGCGAATCAAGAGACCCAGTACTTC
CASSPPGLANQETQYF
>TRBJ2-1|TRBD1|NA|TRBV5-1
TGCGCCAGCAGCTTAAGACAGGGTCTCGGGTATGAGCAGTTCTTC
CASSLRQGLGYEQFF
>TRBJ2-1|NA|NA|TRBV12-3/TRBV12-4
TGTGCCAGCACCACTCATGCGGACATTGAGCAGTTCTTC
CASTTHADIEQFF
>TRBJ1-5|TRBD1|few|TRBV30
TGTGCCTGGAAGTGCAGGGGGAGCGTCTTGAAACCCCAGCATTTT
CAWKCRGSVLKPQHF
>TRBJ1-6|TRBD1|NA|TRBV25-1
TGTGCCAGCAGCGACGCCGGGACAGGGTTATCACCCCTCCACTTT
CASSDAGTGLSPLHF
>TRBJ2-4|TRBD1|NA|TRBV5-8
TGTGCCAGCACCAACGGACAGGGTTGGAACATTCAGTACTTC
CASTNGQGWNIQYF
>TRBJ2-5|TRBD2|NA|TRBV7-2
TGTGCCAGCAGCTTGGGGAGAGCGGCGGGGGGAGGGGAGACCCAGTACTTC
CASSLGRAAGGGETQYF
>TRBJ1-1|NA|NA|TRBV6-1
TGTGCCAGCAGTGTAAGGGGGTGGATTACCATGAACACTGAAGCTTTCTTT
CASSVRGWITMNTEAFF
>TRBJ2-1|TRBD2|NA|TRBV9
TGTGCCAGCAGCGTAGGTTGGACTAGCGGGTTGAGCTCCTACAATGAGCAGTTCTTC
CASSVGWTSGLSSYNEQFF
>TRBJ1-3|NA|NA|TRBV5-4
TGTGCCAGCAGCTTGGAAGGGACTGGAAACACCATATATTTT
CASSLEGTGNTIYF
>TRBJ2-3|NA|NA|TRBV12-3/TRBV12-4
TGTGCCAGCAGTTCGCCCCCAGATACGCAGTATTTT
CASSSPPDTQYF
>TRBJ1-1|NA|NA|TRBV25-1
TGTGCCAGCAGGGGCAGAAGTGACACTGAAGCTTTCTTT
CASRGRSDTEAFF
>TRBJ1-3|NA|NA|TRBV5-6
TGTGCCAGCAGCTGGGGAAACACCATATATTTT
CASSWGNTIYF
>TRBJ1-5|NA|NA|TRBV2
TGTGCCAGCAGTATTACAGGGATTTACAATCAGCCCCAGCATTTT
CASSITGIYNQPQHF
>TRBJ2-7|NA|NA|TRBV5-1
TGCGCCAGCAGCTTGGCTCCGGGCATAGGCTACGAGCAGTACTTC
CASSLAPGIGYEQYF
>TRBJ2-2|NA|NA|TRBV4-3
TGCGCCAGCAGCCAAGTACAGGGAGCCGGGGAGCTGTTTTTT
CASSQVQGAGELFF
>TRBJ2-3|NA|NA|TRBV5-4
TGTGCCAGCAGCTTTGAGCGTGGAGATACGCAGTATTTT
CASSFERGDTQYF
>TRBJ1-5|TRBD1|NA|TRBV4-3
TGCGCCAGCAGCCTCGGACAGGGGGACAATCAGCCCCAGCATTTT
CASSLGQGDNQPQHF
>TRBJ1-4|NA|NA|TRBV14
TGTGCCAGCAGCCGCCTCGCGGGAAGGGGTAATGAAAAACTGTTTTTT
CASSRLAGRGNEKLFF
>TRBJ2-1|TRBD2|NA|TRBV6-1
TGTGCCAGCAGTGAAAGGGGCGGGGGGACCTACAATGAGCAGTTCTTC
CASSERGGGTYNEQFF
>TRBJ2-2|NA|NA|TRBV4-1
TGCGCCAGCAGCCAAGTAAGACAGCTAAAGAACACCGGGGAGCTGTTTTTT
CASSQVRQLKNTGELFF
>TRBJ2-5|TRBD1|NA|TRBV3-1/TRBV3-2
TGTGCCAGCAGCCCGGGACAGGGGAGGGGACAAGAGACCCAGTACTTC
CASSPGQGRGQETQYF